The clone carrying this TCR beta chain was found a few times. Its cognate antigen is unknown. The data were taken from a study of human T cells and chemical hapten exposure. Study-level background: Patch tests put 0.01% DPC on the upper back, read at 6 days. Points from the study as a whole: Versus controls, significantly more large CDR3 similarity clusters arose from expanded TCRs. Unchanged with DPC sensitization were TCRs above 1 in 1000 frequency.

Germline values: CDR1 SEHNR, CDR2 FQNEAQ (reference sequence). The CDR3 covers 15 residues. Trimming took 5 bases from V and 1 from J, leaving 14 bases between them. The time point: patch test 2, 6 weeks after DPC sensitization. Treatment: therapeutic diphenylcyclopropenone sensitization with weekly scalp DPC. TCRdb re-called the RACE reads through MiXCR, storing one row per CDR3 protein. The sample has more than 80,000 distinct CDR3 sequences; 8% to 13% are singletons. The sequences come from whole blood, collected in connection with sensitization to the hapten diphenylcyclopropenone (DPC). The receptor was isolated from a woman between 45 and 60 years old with alopecia areata. Some clones in this sample may be carry-over from other donors' samples. V usage is TRBV7-9 and J usage is TRBJ1-1; D gene uncertain. CDR3 coding DNA: TGTGCCAGCAGCCCAGCTGTGCAAAGGAACACTGAAGCTTTCTTT. Protein sequence: CASSPAVQRNTEAFF.